This TCR beta chain was observed in a study of breast tumors, draining lymph nodes, adjacent tissues. Study-level findings and limits: Tumor repertoires ranked between lymph nodes and nontumor tissue in diversity, with V and J gene preferences. Luminal-like breast cancer showed significantly higher tumor–nontumor repertoire similarity than basal-like. Data only fit, rather than demonstrated, lymph node origin of most tumor T cells. Data fit most tumor T cells coming from lymph node, expanding in tumor.

With 8 bases clipped from V and 3 bases from J, the junction kept 2 bases outside the gene matches. The CDR3 has 13 amino acids. Germline CDR1 SNHLY, CDR2 FYNNEI. From the multiplex PCR reads, TCRdb called clonotypes with MiXCR, one entry per CDR3 protein. The sample records approximately 210,000 distinct CDR3 sequences, less than 35% being singletons. The lymph nodes were axillary draining lymph nodes from breast cancer patients. This clonotype appeared many times. Its specificity is unknown. The sequence was collected from a female donor with breast cancer. Some clones in this sample may be carry-over from other donors' samples. The sample comprised axillary lymph node tissue. The rearrangement uses TRBV2 and TRBJ2-7; 12 nucleotides align to TRBD2. In DNA, the CDR3 is TGTGCCAGCCTGGGACTAGCGGGCTACGAGCAGTACTTC. Translated: CASLGLAGYEQYF.